This note documents a single TCR beta chain sequence. Its target is unknown. The germline V gene has CDR1 SGHVS and CDR2 FNYEAQ. The V segment lost 5 bases and the J segment 3 bases; nucleotides outside the gene matches: 8. The CDR3 contains 15 residues. Nominal health characterized the donors when sampled, though unrecorded immune exposures were likely. The entry originates in a study of cytomegalovirus exposure and HLA in healthy donors. The study's findings and limits: For TCR beta chains, V- and J-gene trimming was later linked to a missense DCLRE1C variant.

It was with 60 Vbeta and 13 Jbeta primers that the PCR ran. Clones were sequenced by immunoSEQ multiplex PCR, and TCRdb holds only the in-frame ones, with some missing. The sample shows roughly 110,000 clones, around 82% of them seen only once. Material for sequencing was PBMCs. The gene calls are TRBV7-6 and TRBJ1-1; 8 positions agree with TRBD1. The sequence derives from a man aged 45 to 65 in good health and CMV-seronegative. CDR3: CASSPRTGRDTEAFF. The CDR3 nucleotides read TGTGCCAGCAGCCCCCGGACAGGGAGGGACACTGAAGCTTTCTTT.